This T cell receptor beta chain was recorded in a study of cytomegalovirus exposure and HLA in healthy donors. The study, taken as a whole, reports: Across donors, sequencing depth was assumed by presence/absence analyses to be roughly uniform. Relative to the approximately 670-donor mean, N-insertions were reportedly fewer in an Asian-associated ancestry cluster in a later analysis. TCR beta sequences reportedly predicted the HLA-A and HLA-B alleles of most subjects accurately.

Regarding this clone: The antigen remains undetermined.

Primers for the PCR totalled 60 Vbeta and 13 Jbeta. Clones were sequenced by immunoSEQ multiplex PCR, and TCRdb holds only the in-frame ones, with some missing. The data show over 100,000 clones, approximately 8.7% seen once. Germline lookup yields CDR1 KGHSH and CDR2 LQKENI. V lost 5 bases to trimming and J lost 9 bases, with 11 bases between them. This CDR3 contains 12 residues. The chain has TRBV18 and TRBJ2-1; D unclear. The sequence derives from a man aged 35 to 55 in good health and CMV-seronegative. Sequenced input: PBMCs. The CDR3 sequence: CASSATMGEQFF. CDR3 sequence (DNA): TGTGCCAGCTCAGCCACTATGGGTGAGCAGTTCTTC.